The present T cell receptor beta chain was sequenced within a study of blood T cell repertoires in COVID-19. For the study at large: T cells, B-cell-depleted T cells, or PBMCs supplied cDNA or gDNA.

Some clones are missing from TCRdb's copy, which holds only in-frame ones; the method was immunoSEQ multiplex PCR. The sample has more than 85,000 clones; about 90% are singletons. Only one count was recorded for this clone. Per germline, CDR1 SGHNT and CDR2 YYREEE (reference sequence). CDR3 size: 15 residues. The ends lost 2 bases at V and 1 base at J; junction bases unmatched: 3. Sequenced sample: peripheral blood. The J gene is TRBJ2-5, the V gene TRBV5-4, with 9 nucleotides matching TRBD2. The source is a human donor with COVID-19, enrolled during active disease. The donor label of this sample is uncertain. The CDR3: CASSLTSGFQETQYF. For the CDR3, the DNA is TGTGCCAGCAGCTTAACTAGCGGGTTCCAAGAGACCCAGTACTTC.